The 32 T cell receptor beta chains presented below share a single source sample, sequenced in a study of T-cell reconstitution after alpha-beta-depleted transplantation in children. Unique molecular identifiers were used to barcode this TCRbeta library. TCRdb re-called the PCR reads through MiXCR, storing one row per CDR3 protein. The sample has 540,000 or so distinct CDR3 sequences, 23% seen once. The input for sequencing was PBMCs, mostly from graft donor cells, taken 360 days after TCRalphabeta/CD19-depleted stem cell transplant. The receptors stem from a boy younger than two who had a stem cell transplant for acute myeloid leukemia, so the T cells may come from the graft donor.

CDR3 DNA: TGTGCCAGCAGTTACAGGAAGTCCGGGGAGCTGTTTTTT. Its protein product is CASSYRKSGELFF. The gene calls are TRBV6-5 and TRBJ2-2; D is unresolved. The CDR3 has 13 residues. Trimming took 2 bases from V and 6 from J, leaving 7 bases between them. Germline V CDR1 and CDR2: MNHEY, SVGAGI.

This clonotype was detected only a few times. The rearrangement links TRBV6-5 to TRBJ1-5; D gene unclear. Germline CDR1 and CDR2: MNHEY and SVGAGI. This CDR3 has 14 amino acids. With 5 bases removed from V and 3 bases from J, the gap between germline ends came to 11 bases. DNA for the CDR3: TGTGCCAGCAGTCCTCGACACTTCAATCAGCCCCAGCATTTT. This gives the protein CASSPRHFNQPQHF.

This clonotype turned up a few times. CDR3 in DNA: TGTGCCAGCAGACTCAGGGGCCCCACGCAGACCCAGTACTTC. Its translation: CASRLRGPTQTQYF. The chain joins TRBV12-3 or TRBV12-4 to TRBJ2-5, with D possibly being TRBD1 (6 bases). The CDR3 spans 14 residues. Trimming took 6 bases from V and 6 from J, leaving 17 bases between them.

This clonotype was detected a few times. V is TRBV7-9 and J is TRBJ2-1, with 10 bases lining up with TRBD2. Looked up from germline, CDR1 is SEHNR and CDR2 is FQNEAQ (reference sequence). The CDR3 contains 16 residues. Trimming took 4 bases from V and 3 from J; bases not matched to a gene: 6. The chain's CDR3 is CASSSSLAGVYNEQFF. The CDR3 DNA follows: TGTGCCAGCAGCTCTTCGCTAGCGGGGGTCTACAATGAGCAGTTCTTC. Full variable domain (missing parts from reference TRBV7-9 and TRBJ2-1): DTGVSQNPRHKITKRGQNVTFRCDPISEHNRLYWYRQTLGQGPEFLTYFQNEAQLEKSRLLSDRFSAERPKGSFSTLEIQRTEQGDSAMYLCASSSSLAGVYNEQFFGPGTRLTVL.

This clonotype was counted between two and nine times. This chain uses TRBV6-5 with TRBJ1-1, with TRBD1 identical over 9 bases. The CDR3 contains 15 residues. Germline CDR1 reads MNHEY; CDR2 reads SVGAGI. The trim removed 2 bases at V and 8 bases at J, leaving 9 bases unmatched. CDR3 residues: CASSYTGEDRGEAFF. CDR3 nucleotides: TGTGCCAGCAGTTACACAGGGGAGGACAGGGGAGAAGCTTTCTTT.

This clonotype showed up many times. Written as DNA, the CDR3 is TGTGCCAGCAGTTACTCGTTCAGCGGGGAGCTGTTTTTT. Translated: CASSYSFSGELFF. V gene TRBV6-5 combines with J gene TRBJ2-2; the D is unclear. The germline V and J ends were trimmed by 0 bases and 7 bases, with 6 bases remaining between them. The germline CDR1 and CDR2 sequences are MNHEY and SVGAGI. The CDR3 consists of 13 residues.

This clonotype was seen once. The chain links TRBV15 to TRBJ2-5; maybe TRBD2 (6 bases). The V and J ends lost 5 bases and 2 bases respectively, with 21 bases between them. This CDR3 is 17 amino acids long. The germline V gene encodes CDR1 LNHNV and CDR2 YYDKDF (reference sequence). The CDR3 nucleotides are TGTGCCACCAGCCCGCGGAGGGTTCGTGTGGGTCAAGAGACCCAGTACTTC. It encodes CATSPRRVRVGQETQYF. Supplemented by reference TRBV15 and TRBJ2-5, the full variable domain reads DAMVIQNPRYQVTQFGKPVTLSCSQTLNHNVMYWYQQKSSQAPKLLFHYYDKDFNNEADTPDNFQSRRPNTSFCFLDIRSPGLGDTAMYLCATSPRRVRVGQETQYFGPGTRLLVL.

At least ten counts were recorded for this clonotype. The chain links TRBV20-1 to TRBJ2-3; either TRBD1 or TRBD2 may fit D (5 bases each). The CDR3 is 14 residues long. The V gene's germline CDR1 is DFQATT and CDR2 SNEGSKA (reference sequence). The V and J ends lost 1 base and 4 bases respectively, with 12 bases between them. CDR3 amino acids: CSARGDLNPDTQYF. The CDR3 nucleotides read TGCAGTGCTAGAGGGGACCTAAACCCAGATACGCAGTATTTT.

CDR3: CASSAGGQPYEQYV. In nucleotides, the CDR3 is TGTGCCAGCAGTGCCGGGGGACAGCCGTACGAGCAGTACGTC. The chain couples TRBV12-3 or TRBV12-4 to TRBJ2-7; the D gene is possibly TRBD1 (7 bases). The CDR3 covers 14 residues. The V end lost 5 bases, the J end lost 4 bases, and 15 bases lay between the germline ends.

This clonotype was observed many times. CDR3: CASSLERFQETQYF. The CDR3 bases are TGTGCCAGCAGCTTAGAGCGGTTTCAAGAGACCCAGTACTTC. The chain has TRBV11-2 and TRBJ2-5; D unresolved. V was cut by 0 bases and J by 2 bases, with 7 bases left in between. The CDR3 totals 14 residues. Germline-derived CDR1 and CDR2 are SGHAT and FQNNGV.

As to this clonotype: One end of the junction does not line up with germline, which may come from a read error. V is TRBV11-2 and J is TRBJ1-5, with 7 bases aligning to TRBD1. The CDR3 has 18 residues. Germline V gene data show CDR1 as SGHAT and CDR2 as FQNNGV. This chain's CDR3 is CASSLTYRTGYFNQPQNF. CDR3 DNA sequence: TGTGCCAGCAGCTTAACTTACAGGACAGGCTACTTCAATCAGCCCCAGAATTTT. Filled out from reference TRBV11-2 and TRBJ1-5, the complete variable domain reads EAGVAQSPRYKIIEKRQSVAFWCNPISGHATLYWYQQILGQGPKLLIQFQNNGVVDDSQLPKDRFSAERLKGVDSTLKIQPAKLEDSAVYLCASSLTYRTGYFNQPQNFGDGTRLSIL.

This clonotype was counted ten times or more. This rearrangement joins TRBV6-6 to TRBJ2-2; D unresolved. There are 10 residues in the CDR3. Germline CDR1 MNHNY, CDR2 SVGAGI (reference sequence). V lost 8 bases and J lost 7, with 5 bases in between. The CDR3 region has the DNA TGTGCCAGCTTGGGCGGGGAGCTGTTTTTT. Translation: CASLGGELFF.

At least ten counts were recorded for this clonotype. This chain uses TRBV20-1 with TRBJ2-7, with unresolved D. The CDR3 contains 13 residues. V dropped 3 bases and J dropped 2 bases, with 11 bases sitting between them. Germline V lookup: CDR1 DFQATT, CDR2 SNEGSKA (reference sequence). The CDR3 bases are TGCAGTGCTAGTTTAGGGCGAACCTACGAGCAGTACTTC. This translates into CSASLGRTYEQYF.

The chain uses TRBV7-9 and TRBJ1-1; D gene unclear. This CDR3 region has 16 residues. Germline V gene sequence: CDR1 SEHNR, CDR2 FQNEAQ (reference sequence). Trimming stripped 1 base from V and 4 bases from J, with 16 bases between. The chain's CDR3 is CASSLEAPPWTTEAFF. CDR3 DNA sequence: TGTGCCAGCAGCTTAGAAGCTCCCCCGTGGACCACTGAAGCTTTCTTT.

The chain combines TRBV12-3 or TRBV12-4 with TRBJ2-1, with a weak D call TRBD1 (6 bases). CDR3 length: 16 amino acids. The V and J ends lost 3 bases and 0 bases respectively, with 12 bases between them. The CDR3 region has the DNA TGTGCCAGCAGTTTTCTGGGGGCCGTCTCCTACAATGAGCAGTTCTTC. Translated: CASSFLGAVSYNEQFF.

This clonotype has ten or more counts. This chain links TRBV5-5 with TRBJ1-2; D is uncertain. CDR3 length equals 11 residues. Between the trimmed V and J ends, which lost 0 bases and 14 bases, there was a span of 11 bases. CDR1 and CDR2 (germline): SGHKS, YYEKEE (reference sequence). In DNA form, the CDR3 reads TGTGCCAGCAGCTTGGACCGGGAAAGGACCTTC. Translating gives CASSLDRERTF.

This clonotype was seen repeatedly, ten times or more. The chain uses TRBV10-3 and TRBJ2-1, with unresolved D. There are 16 residues in the CDR3. Trimming removed 1 base at V and 0 bases at J, with 10 bases between. Germline V gives CDR1 ENHRY, CDR2 SYGVKD. The chain's CDR3 is CAISEYWGSSYNEQFF. The DNA of the CDR3 is TGTGCCATCAGTGAGTACTGGGGAAGCTCCTACAATGAGCAGTTCTTC.

Ten or more counts support this clonotype. The rearrangement uses TRBV18 and TRBJ2-3, with 8 nucleotides matching TRBD1. CDR1 and CDR2 from the germline V gene are KGHSH and LQKENI. This CDR3 region has 17 residues. V was pared by 3 bases and J by 0 bases, with 8 bases of the junction left unmatched. DNA of the CDR3: TGTGCCAGCTCACCGATCCAACAGGGGGGCAGCACAGATACGCAGTATTTT. The encoded protein is CASSPIQQGGSTDTQYF.

In its sample, this clonotype was seen a few times. J is TRBJ2-5 and V is TRBV28; D not resolved. CDR1 and CDR2 from the germline V gene are MDHEN and SYDVKM. There are 14 residues in the CDR3. The ends were cut back, 2 bases at V and 10 bases at J, with 17 bases in the middle. CDR3 sequence: CASSLVGSPKVQYF. The CDR3 region has the DNA TGTGCCAGCAGTTTAGTCGGTAGCCCCAAGGTCCAGTACTTC.

This clonotype was detected many times. The chain carries TRBV12-5 and TRBJ2-5, with 12 nucleotides matching TRBD2. CDR1 is LGHNT and CDR2 is FRNRAP in the germline V gene. The CDR3 has 14 residues. V trimming: 6 bases; J trimming: 4 bases; junction bases outside the gene matches: 3. DNA for the CDR3: TGTGCTAGTGGACTAGCGGGGGGCTCAGAGACCCAGTACTTC. Protein product: CASGLAGGSETQYF.

There are a few counts of this clonotype. The V and J genes are TRBV24-1 and TRBJ1-5; D is perhaps TRBD1 (6 bases). Germline-derived CDR1 and CDR2 are KGHDR and SFDVKD. CDR3 length: 14 residues. Trimming cost V 7 bases and J 7 bases, with 16 bases left between them. DNA of the CDR3: TGTGCCACCAGGGATGTTCAGGGGCGGCAGCCCCAGCATTTT. It specifies CATRDVQGRQPQHF.

This clonotype has just a few counts. V and J are TRBV6-5 and TRBJ2-7, with D tentatively TRBD1 or TRBD2 (6 bases each). Germline V gene sequence: CDR1 MNHEY, CDR2 SVGAGI. Trimming shortened V by 1 base and J by 1 base, and 14 bases separated the two germline ends. The CDR3 has 16 residues. The CDR3: CASSYLAWGASYEQYF. CDR3 sequence (DNA): TGTGCCAGCAGTTACTTGGCCTGGGGGGCTTCCTACGAGCAGTACTTC.

This clonotype was picked up a small number of times. The chain is built from TRBV20-1 and TRBJ1-1; D possibly corresponds to TRBD1 (5 bases). Between the trimmed V and J ends, which lost 1 base and 2 bases, there was a span of 17 bases. Germline V gene data show CDR1 as DFQATT and CDR2 as SNEGSKA (reference sequence). The length of the CDR3 is 16 residues. The CDR3 sequence is CSARGAGRWANTEAFF. CDR3 bases: TGCAGTGCTAGAGGCGCAGGGAGGTGGGCAAACACTGAAGCTTTCTTT.

This clonotype turned up a few times. The V and J genes are TRBV6-1 and TRBJ1-1, with D uncertain. The CDR3 is 16 residues long. CDR1 and CDR2 from the germline V gene are MNHNS and SASEGT. Trimming removed 7 bases from V and 1 base from J, with 19 bases in between. The CDR3 DNA reads TGTGCCAGCAACTCGGGCCGGGTTCCCAGGAACACTGAAGCTTTCTTT. Protein: CASNSGRVPRNTEAFF.

The V gene is TRBV4-3, the J gene TRBJ2-5, with D possibly TRBD2 on 6 matching bases. The CDR3 runs to 15 residues. CDR1 and CDR2 (germline): LGHNA, YSLEER. V lost 0 bases, J lost 4 bases, and 12 bases lay in between. As DNA, the CDR3 is TGCGCCAGCAGCCAAGACTGGACTACCGGAGAGACCCAGTACTTC. Protein sequence: CASSQDWTTGETQYF.

There are many counts of this clonotype. The chain has TRBV10-3 and TRBJ2-2; D is unresolved. The germline V and J ends were trimmed by 6 bases and 5 bases, with 4 bases remaining between them. Germline CDR1 ENHRY, CDR2 SYGVKD. The CDR3 loop spans 11 amino acids. The CDR3 loop reads CAIRQTGELFF. CDR3 nucleotide sequence: TGTGCCATCAGACAGACCGGGGAGCTGTTTTTT.

The chain combines TRBV25-1 with TRBJ2-2, with 9 bases identical to TRBD2. The CDR3 spans 14 residues. Germline lookup yields CDR1 MGHDK and CDR2 SYGVNS. After removal of 4 bases from V and 7 bases from J, the junction contained 4 bases not matched to a gene. This chain's CDR3 is CASSGGTSNGELFF. The CDR3, as DNA: TGTGCCAGCAGTGGCGGGACTAGCAACGGGGAGCTGTTTTTT.

The V gene is TRBV5-1, the J gene TRBJ1-1, with D hard to call. With 0 bases removed from V and 4 bases from J, the gap between germline ends came to 10 bases. CDR1 is SGHRS and CDR2 is YFSETQ in the germline V gene. This CDR3 contains 14 residues. Here the CDR3 reads CASSLGIYGTEAFF. The CDR3 DNA is TGCGCCAGCAGCTTGGGCATTTATGGCACTGAAGCTTTCTTT.

The CDR3 reads CSARVPAGGRADTQYF. The CDR3 coding sequence is TGCAGTGCTAGAGTCCCAGCGGGGGGGCGGGCGGATACGCAGTATTTT. The genes are TRBV20-1 and TRBJ2-3, with 10 nucleotides matching TRBD2. CDR3 length: 16 residues. Germline V gene sequence: CDR1 DFQATT, CDR2 SNEGSKA (reference sequence). V gave up 1 base and J gave up 6 bases; unmatched junction bases: 10.

In its sample, this clonotype was seen many times. The chain links TRBV29-1 to TRBJ2-1; D is uncertain. Deletions cut 1 base from V and 2 bases from J, with 6 bases between. The CDR3 extends over 13 amino acids. Per germline, CDR1 SQVTM and CDR2 ANQGSEA. The CDR3 nucleotides are TGCAGCGTTGAAGCGGTACCCTACAATGAGCAGTTCTTC. Protein: CSVEAVPYNEQFF.

The chain uses TRBV7-2 and TRBJ1-1, with a tentative D call TRBD1 (6 bases). Trimming pared 2 bases from V and 0 bases from J, leaving 19 bases between. The length of the CDR3 is 18 residues. Germline loops: CDR1 SGHTA, CDR2 FQGNSA. CDR3 DNA sequence: TGTGCCAGCAGCTTATTTTCCTCCCCCAGGGGCATGAACACTGAAGCTTTCTTT. This gives the protein CASSLFSSPRGMNTEAFF.

This clonotype occurred many times. The chain employs TRBV2 and TRBJ2-1, with TRBD1 matching 7 bases. Germline V gene sequence: CDR1 SNHLY, CDR2 FYNNEI. The CDR3 is made up of 13 amino acids. V was clipped by 5 bases and J by 9 bases; unmatched bases: 7. This chain's CDR3 is CASSRQGLGEQFF. The DNA of the CDR3 is TGTGCCAGCAGTAGACAGGGTCTTGGTGAGCAGTTCTTC.